This T cell receptor (beta chain) was recorded in a study of OX40 agonist ivuxolimab in advanced cancers. V trimming: 4 bases; J trimming: 4 bases; junction bases outside the gene matches: 9. The CDR3 is 15 residues long. The germline V gene has CDR1 MNHEY and CDR2 SMNVEV (reference sequence). TCRdb keeps only in-frame clones here, not all; method: immunoSEQ multiplex PCR. The table shows under 14,000 clones, with roughly 80% occurring only once. People who had autoimmune disease history or systemic immunosuppression were excluded. Sample: CD4+ or CD8+ T cells sorted from blood, taken in a trial of the OX40 agonist ivuxolimab. This receptor was taken from an adult with an advanced solid tumor such as melanoma, head and neck, liver or kidney cancer. V usage is TRBV27 and J usage is TRBJ2-7; 8 bases agree with TRBD1. DNA for the CDR3: TGTGCCAGCAGTTGGGGGCAGGGGGCGCAATACGAGCAGTACTTC. This gives the protein CASSWGQGAQYEQYF.